The sequence of this T cell receptor beta chain was determined in a study of cytomegalovirus exposure and HLA in healthy donors. The study's findings and limits: The classifier reportedly diagnosed cytomegalovirus status with high specificity and sensitivity. In vitro checks showed that a few CMV-associated chains really do target CMV antigens. The TCR clusters that emerged in the first cohort tended, a later analysis found, to co-occur in the 110 or so validation repertoires.

The donors were members of the validation cohort comprising some 120 subjects, separate from the roughly 700-subject first cohort. Points on this clone: Its antigen is not known.

Looked up from germline, CDR1 is ENHRY and CDR2 is SYGVKD. J was trimmed by 5 bases and V by 10 bases; bases with no gene match: 5. This CDR3 has 12 amino acids. The method was immunoSEQ multiplex PCR; TCRdb's version includes in-frame clones alone and lacks a portion of them. The sample consists of more than 80,000 clones, approximately 96% of them appearing once. This receptor was taken from a young woman in good health and CMV-seronegative. Sequencing input: PBMCs. The chain recombines TRBV10-3 with TRBJ2-7; 10 bases fit TRBD2. For the CDR3, the DNA is TGTGCCACCCTAGCGGGAGCCCACGAGCAGTACTTC. It encodes CATLAGAHEQYF.